These T cell receptor beta chains were read from a single sample in a study of blood T cells in healthy people across ages. TCRdb reprocessed the 5' RACE reads with MiXCR, giving one entry per CDR3 protein. The sample contains 700,000 to 1,000,000 distinct CDR3 sequences, approximately 48% of which appear only once. The sequenced material came from blood. These receptors all stem from a man aged 60-69 years in good health. Each CDR3 is given with its conserved first and last residue. D genes are given only for firm matches. The size field is filled for only some rows; it gives once, few, many or a size class.

TRBV3-1	NA	TRBJ2-5	few	TGTGCCAGCAGCCCTCCAGGGATGAAGCAGACCCAGTACTTC	CASSPPGMKQTQYF
TRBV3-1	NA	TRBJ2-2	few	TGTGCCAGCAGCGGTACCGGGACACACACCGGGGAGCTGTTTTTT	CASSGTGTHTGELFF
TRBV28	TRBD2	TRBJ2-3	NA	TGTGCCAGCAGTTTTGTGACTAGCGGGGAAAGCACAGATACGCAGTATTTT	CASSFVTSGESTDTQYF
TRBV2	NA	TRBJ2-5	NA	TGTGCCAGCAGGGACGTCGTCCGCGAGACCCAGTACTTC	CASRDVVRETQYF
TRBV14	NA	TRBJ2-7	few	TGTGCCAGCAGCCCCCGAGTAGGGAAGCACGAGCAGTACTTC	CASSPRVGKHEQYF
TRBV3-1	NA	TRBJ2-4	NA	TGTGCCAGCAGCCAAGATGGCGGACGGCTACTAGCCAAAAACATTCAGTACTTC	CASSQDGGRLLAKNIQYF
TRBV27	NA	TRBJ1-6	NA	TGTGCCAGCAGTCCGAGAGGTGGATTCTCCTATAATTCACCCCTCCACTTT	CASSPRGGFSYNSPLHF
TRBV6-1	TRBD2	TRBJ2-7	few	TGTGCCAGCAGAAACCTCGGGGGGGATCCCTACGAGCAGTACTTC	CASRNLGGDPYEQYF
TRBV12-3/TRBV12-4	NA	TRBJ2-5	many	TGTGCCAGCAGCCCCGCATCAATGGGGGCCCAGTACTTC	CASSPASMGAQYF
TRBV12-3/TRBV12-4	NA	TRBJ1-2	NA	TGTGCCAGCGGGCCATCCGGACATCCAGGGGGCTACACCTTC	CASGPSGHPGGYTF
TRBV20-1	TRBD1	TRBJ1-1	NA	TGCAGTGCTAGAGGGGGGACAGGAAACACTGAGGCTTTCTTT	CSARGGTGNTEAFF
TRBV4-3	TRBD1	TRBJ2-7	few	TGCGCCAGCAGCCAACAAACAGGGGCCCTGGTGGACGAGCAGTACTTC	CASSQQTGALVDEQYF
TRBV24-1	NA	TRBJ2-1	few	TGTGCCACCAGTGATGCGCGGCGGGTGCATGAGCAGTTCTTC	CATSDARRVHEQFF
TRBV12-5	TRBD1	TRBJ2-5	NA	TGTGCTAGGGTCCAGGGACAGAAGCAGTACTTC	CARVQGQKQYF
TRBV27	NA	TRBJ2-1	NA	TGTGCCAGCAGTCCAGGGAAGCTTACACCTTACAATGAGCAGTTCTTC	CASSPGKLTPYNEQFF
TRBV6-5	NA	TRBJ1-1	NA	TGTGCCAGCAGTTACTCCGACTTGAAACCTGAAGCTTTCTTT	CASSYSDLKPEAFF
TRBV7-9	TRBD1	TRBJ2-5	NA	TGTGCCAGCAGCTCCTCACCCTGGACAGGCCCTTGGGAGACCCAGTACTTC	CASSSSPWTGPWETQYF
TRBV5-5	TRBD2	TRBJ2-3	NA	TGTGCCAGCAGCTTGGACGGGGGGTCAGGAGATACGCAGTATTTT	CASSLDGGSGDTQYF
TRBV6-2/TRBV6-3	TRBD2	TRBJ2-2	NA	TGTGCCAGCGCAAGACTAGCGCCCGGGGAGCTGTTTTTT	CASARLAPGELFF
TRBV5-6	TRBD1	TRBJ1-2	once	TGTGCCAGCAGCCTGACAGGGTCCGATGGGTATGGCTACACCTTC	CASSLTGSDGYGYTF
TRBV6-5	TRBD2	TRBJ2-7	NA	TGTGCCAGCAGTCGCTCGACTAGCGGGAGCTCCTACGAGCAGTACTTC	CASSRSTSGSSYEQYF
TRBV7-2	NA	TRBJ1-5	NA	TGTGCCAGCAGCTTAGATTCGCCAGGGCGTCAGCCCCAGCATTTT	CASSLDSPGRQPQHF
TRBV10-3	NA	TRBJ2-7	few	TGTGCCATCAGCCGAAATCCGACGACAGGCCTCTACGAGCAGTACTTC	CAISRNPTTGLYEQYF
TRBV6-2/TRBV6-3	TRBD2	TRBJ2-1	NA	TGTGCCAGCAGTTTCCGACCAACTAGCGGGAGGGCGTCGGATGAGCAGTTCTTC	CASSFRPTSGRASDEQFF
TRBV6-1	NA	TRBJ1-5	NA	TGTGCCAGCAGTAGAGACAGTATCAATCAGCCCCAGCATTTT	CASSRDSINQPQHF
TRBV29-1	TRBD2	TRBJ2-3	NA	TGCAGCGTGGCGGCTAGCGGGGAGAGGGATACGCAGTATTTT	CSVAASGERDTQYF
TRBV29-1	NA	TRBJ1-2	NA	TGCAGCACGAGGACAGACCGGGACTATGGCTACACCTTC	CSTRTDRDYGYTF
TRBV29-1	NA	TRBJ2-3	many	TGCAGCGTTGCCCCGGGGCGTTCAGATACGCAGTATTTT	CSVAPGRSDTQYF
TRBV6-1	NA	TRBJ2-3	NA	TGTGCCAGCAGTGTTAGCAGGGTGGTGACAGATACGCAGTATTTT	CASSVSRVVTDTQYF
TRBV27	TRBD1	TRBJ2-3	few	TGTGCCAGCAGTCCCCGACAGGGTTTCGGCACAGATACGCAGTATTTT	CASSPRQGFGTDTQYF
TRBV6-2/TRBV6-3	TRBD1	TRBJ2-7	NA	TGTGCCAGCATCCCGGGACAGAGCTCCTACAATGAGCAGTACTTC	CASIPGQSSYNEQYF
TRBV12-3/TRBV12-4	NA	TRBJ2-5	few	TGTGCCAGCAGTTTCGAGGGAGAGACCCAGTACTTC	CASSFEGETQYF
TRBV5-1	NA	TRBJ2-5	few	TGCGCCAGCAGCCCGCAGCCGCGCGAGACCCAGTACTTC	CASSPQPRETQYF
TRBV18	NA	TRBJ1-1	NA	TGTGCCAGCTCGCCAGGTCACGGCTCTGAAGCTTTCTTT	CASSPGHGSEAFF
TRBV7-2	NA	TRBJ2-1	many	TGCGCCAGCAGCTTGCAGGGGTACAATGAGCAGTTCTTC	CASSLQGYNEQFF
TRBV6-1	NA	TRBJ2-7	few	TGTGCCAGCAGTGAGAGCCTCTCGAGGTACGAGCAGTACTTC	CASSESLSRYEQYF
TRBV3-1	NA	TRBJ2-7	many	TGTGCCAGCAGCCAAGATCTTACTAGCTACTACGAGCAGTACTTC	CASSQDLTSYYEQYF
TRBV30	TRBD2	TRBJ2-1	NA	TGTGCCTGGAGCGTTTTGGGGGGGAGAACCTACAATGAGCAGTTCTTC	CAWSVLGGRTYNEQFF
TRBV5-5	TRBD1	TRBJ2-7	NA	TGTGCCAGCAGCGACGCCGGGACAGGACCCTACGAGCAGTACTTC	CASSDAGTGPYEQYF
TRBV5-5	TRBD1	TRBJ2-7	NA	TGTGCCAGCAGCCCCTACAGGGGCGAATCCTACGAGCAGTACTTC	CASSPYRGESYEQYF
TRBV28	TRBD1	TRBJ1-2	NA	TGTGCCAGCAGGCCAAGACAGGGGGTCGATGGCTACACCTTC	CASRPRQGVDGYTF